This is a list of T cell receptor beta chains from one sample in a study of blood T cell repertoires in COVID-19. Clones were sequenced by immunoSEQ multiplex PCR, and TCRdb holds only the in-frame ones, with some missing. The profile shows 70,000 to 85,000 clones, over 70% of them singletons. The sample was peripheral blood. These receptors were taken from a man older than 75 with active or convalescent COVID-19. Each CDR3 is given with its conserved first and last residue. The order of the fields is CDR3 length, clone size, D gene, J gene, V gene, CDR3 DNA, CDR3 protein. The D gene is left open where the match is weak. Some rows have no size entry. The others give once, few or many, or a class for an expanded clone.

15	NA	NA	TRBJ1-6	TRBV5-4	TGTGCCAGCAGCGCCGGGACACACGATAATTCACCCCTCCACTTT	CASSAGTHDNSPLHF
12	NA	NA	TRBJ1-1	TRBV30	TGTGCCTGGAGTGTACCAGGTAGCGCTGCTTTCTTT	CAWSVPGSAAFF
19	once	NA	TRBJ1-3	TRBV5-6	TGTGCCAGCAGCTTGGGCCCCCGGCGGCCTGCAGACTCTGGAAACACCATATATTTT	CASSLGPRRPADSGNTIYF
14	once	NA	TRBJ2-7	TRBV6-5	TGTGCCAGCAGATCGGGACAAACCTCCTACGAGCAGTACTTC	CASRSGQTSYEQYF
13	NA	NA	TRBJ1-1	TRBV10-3	TGTGCCATCAGTGAGCCAGGGCGTTATGAAGCTTTCTTT	CAISEPGRYEAFF
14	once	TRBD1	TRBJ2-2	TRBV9	TGTGCCAGCAGCTTACAGGGGGGCGCCGGGGAGCTGTTTTTT	CASSLQGGAGELFF
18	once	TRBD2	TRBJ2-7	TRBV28	TGTGCCAGCAGTTTATGGCCTAGCGGGAGGGCCGCAGCCTACGAGCAGTACTTC	CASSLWPSGRAAAYEQYF
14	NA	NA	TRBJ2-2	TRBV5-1	TGCGCCAGCAGCGCCACTCTGAACACCGGGGAGCTGTTTTTT	CASSATLNTGELFF
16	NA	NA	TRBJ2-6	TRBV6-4	TGTGCCAGCAGTGACCAGGGAGGAGCCGGGGCCAACGTCCTGACTTTC	CASSDQGGAGANVLTF
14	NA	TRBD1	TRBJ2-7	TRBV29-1	TGCAGCGTTGAGGCCAGGGGGCACGGGTACGAGCAGTACTTC	CSVEARGHGYEQYF
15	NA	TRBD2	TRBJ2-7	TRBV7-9	TGTGCCAGCAGCTTATCGACTAGCGGTCCCTACGAGCAGTACTTC	CASSLSTSGPYEQYF
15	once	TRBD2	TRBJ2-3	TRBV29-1	TGCAGCGTTGATGGGCTGAGCGGGAGTGCAGATACGCAGTATTTT	CSVDGLSGSADTQYF
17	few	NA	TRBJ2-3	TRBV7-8	TGTGCCAGCAGCATCACTAGAAGCACGGTTGGCACAGATACGCAGTATTTT	CASSITRSTVGTDTQYF
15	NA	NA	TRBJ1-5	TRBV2	TGTGCCAGCGGCGGCAGAGCGTATAGCAATCAGCCCCAGCATTTT	CASGGRAYSNQPQHF
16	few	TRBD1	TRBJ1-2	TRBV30	TGTGCCTGGAGATATCTGGCCGGGACAGGGATCATGGGCTACACCTTC	CAWRYLAGTGIMGYTF
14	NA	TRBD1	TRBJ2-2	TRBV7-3	TGTGCCAGCAGTCAACAGGGGGCCTCCGGGGAGCTGTTTTTT	CASSQQGASGELFF
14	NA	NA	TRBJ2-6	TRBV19	TGTGCCAGTAGCTTCCTCTCTGGGGCCAACGTCCTGACTTTC	CASSFLSGANVLTF
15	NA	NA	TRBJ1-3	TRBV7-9	TGTGCCAGCAGCTCAGGGGTGCAGTCTGGAAACACCATATATTTT	CASSSGVQSGNTIYF
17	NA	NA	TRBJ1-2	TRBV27	TGTGCCCGCGACAGGTATTTGAAAAGGGCCGAAAACTATGGCTACACCTTC	CARDRYLKRAENYGYTF
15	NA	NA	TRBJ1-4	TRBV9	TGTGCCAGCAGCGTACAGGGAAAAACTAATGAAAAACTGTTTTTT	CASSVQGKTNEKLFF
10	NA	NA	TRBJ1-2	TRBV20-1	TGCAGTGCTGGAACAGACGGCTACACCTTC	CSAGTDGYTF
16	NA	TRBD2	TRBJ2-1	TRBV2	TGTGCCAGCAGTGAGGGATTAGCGGGACCCTACAATGAGCAGTTCTTC	CASSEGLAGPYNEQFF
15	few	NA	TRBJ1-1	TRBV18	TGTGCCAGCTCACCCAACGCGGGTCCTAACACTGAAGCTTTCTTT	CASSPNAGPNTEAFF
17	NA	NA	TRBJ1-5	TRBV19	TGTGCCAGTAGTTTCTCTATGGGCACTTATAGCAATCAGCCCCAGCATTTT	CASSFSMGTYSNQPQHF
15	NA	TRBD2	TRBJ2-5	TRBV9	TGTGCCAGCTCCGCCGGGACTAGCACCGAAGAGACCCAGTACTTC	CASSAGTSTEETQYF
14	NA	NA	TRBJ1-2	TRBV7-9	TGTGCCAGCAGCCGTGGACAGACTAACTATGGCTACACCTTC	CASSRGQTNYGYTF
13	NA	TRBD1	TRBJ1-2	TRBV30	TGTGCCTGGAGTGCCACGACAGGGTATGGCTACACCTTC	CAWSATTGYGYTF
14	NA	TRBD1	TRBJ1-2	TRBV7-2	TGTGCCAGCAGCCAGTCGGGACAGATCTATGGCTACACCTTC	CASSQSGQIYGYTF
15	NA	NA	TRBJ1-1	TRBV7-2	TGTGCCAGCAGCTTAGGGCACAGTCCGAACACTGAAGCTTTCTTT	CASSLGHSPNTEAFF
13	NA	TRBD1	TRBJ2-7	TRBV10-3	TGTGCCATCAGTGAGTCCGGGACAGAGGGAATACACTTC	CAISESGTEGIHF
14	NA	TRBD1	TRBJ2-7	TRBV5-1	TGCGCCAGCACTCTCTCGGGACAGACCTACGAGCAGTACTTC	CASTLSGQTYEQYF
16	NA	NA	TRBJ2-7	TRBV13	TGTGCCAGCAGCTTAGGGTACCCAGGGCGGACCTACGAGCAGTACTTC	CASSLGYPGRTYEQYF
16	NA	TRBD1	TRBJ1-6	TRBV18	TGTGCCAGCTCACCACGGCAAGGACAGGGCGGTTCACCCCTCCACTTT	CASSPRQGQGGSPLHF